One and the same sample provided the 4 T cell receptor beta chains below, sequenced in a study of Graves' ophthalmopathy and Graves' hyperthyroidism. The authors amplified TCR beta CDR3 regions, and they did so from RNA transcripts for repertoire sequencing. Second-round multiplex PCR came after first-round RT-PCR with HTBI primers. MiXCR, run by TCRdb on the multiplex PCR reads, gives a single entry per CDR3 protein. This table has 400,000 to 500,000 distinct CDR3 sequences, around a fifth appearing once. Source material: peripheral blood. The source of these receptors is a woman aged 18 to 35 with stable Graves' hyperthyroidism.

This clonotype has at least ten counts. V is TRBV28 and J is TRBJ2-7, with D tentatively TRBD2 (5 bases). The CDR3 sequence is 15 residues long. The V end was cut by 2 bases, the J end by 2 bases, with 13 bases between. CDR1 MDHEN and CDR2 SYDVKM come from the germline V gene. CDR3 loop: CASSLVAGSAYEQYF. The DNA for the CDR3 is TGTGCCAGCAGTTTAGTGGCAGGTAGCGCCTACGAGCAGTACTTC.

This clonotype was detected only a few times. The V and J genes are TRBV13 and TRBJ2-6; 9 bases align to TRBD1. The CDR3 consists of 20 residues. With 5 bases clipped from V and 0 bases from J, the junction kept 14 bases outside the gene matches. Germline CDR1 reads PRHDT; CDR2 reads FYEKMQ (reference sequence). The CDR3 DNA is TGTGCCAGCAGCCGCAACTATCAAGGACAGGGGCTCTCTGGGGCCAACGTCCTGACTTTC. Amino acid sequence: CASSRNYQGQGLSGANVLTF.

This clonotype is a singleton in its sample. V usage is TRBV30 and J usage is TRBJ2-5; the match to TRBD2 covers 12 bases. The CDR3 consists of 14 residues. Per germline, CDR1 GTSNPN and CDR2 SVGIG (reference sequence). Unmatched junction bases numbered 9, after V lost 8 bases and J lost 5 bases. DNA of the CDR3: TGTGCCGGGCTAACACTAGCGGGAGGCGAGACCCAGTACTTC. This gives the protein CAGLTLAGGETQYF.

This clonotype was detected a few times. The V gene is TRBV12-3 or TRBV12-4, the J gene TRBJ2-5; TRBD2 matches at 10 bases. The CDR3 loop spans 14 amino acids. Unmatched junction bases numbered 4, after V lost 6 bases and J lost 3 bases. This CDR3 reads CASRTTSGEETQYF. As DNA, the CDR3 is TGTGCCAGCAGGACAACTAGCGGGGAAGAGACCCAGTACTTC.